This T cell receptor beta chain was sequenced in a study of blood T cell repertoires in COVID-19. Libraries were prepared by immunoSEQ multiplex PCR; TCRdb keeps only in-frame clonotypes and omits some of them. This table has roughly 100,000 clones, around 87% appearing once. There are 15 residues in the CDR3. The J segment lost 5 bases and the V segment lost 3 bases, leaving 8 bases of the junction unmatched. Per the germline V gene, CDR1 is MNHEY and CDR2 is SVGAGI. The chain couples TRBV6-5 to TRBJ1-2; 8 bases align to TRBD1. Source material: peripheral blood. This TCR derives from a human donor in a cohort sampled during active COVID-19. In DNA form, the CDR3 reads TGTGCCAGCAGTTATAGTCTACAGGGGGTTTATGGCTACACCTTC. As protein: CASSYSLQGVYGYTF.